Sequencing of this T cell receptor (beta chain) was carried out in a study of blood T cell repertoires in COVID-19 (dated by TCRdb to the early 2020s). For the wider study: The collaborator samples originated in the United States, Italy and Spain and spanned the acute and convalescent phases of COVID-19. A de-identified subject ID, COVID-19 status, age in years and sex were almost always included in the sample metadata. Where HLA class I and class II types were available, the types were taken from metadata supplied by the sample provider, not from assay-based typing. The repertoires were released in a freely available public database meant as a resource for research on the immune response to SARS-CoV-2. The samples were drawn from the first 160 participants of the ongoing ImmuneRACE study and from 1,254 subjects provided by 6 global collaborators. The material from the prospective study consisted of cDNA or gDNA derived from T cells, B-cell-depleted T cells, or PBMCs. The dataset comprised deeply sampled blood TCRbeta repertoires from subjects exposed to, actively infected with, or recovered from COVID-19.

From the cysteine through the phenylalanine, the CDR3 covers 13 amino acids. The kept DNA is CDR3 alone, 39 bases in frame from the first base. Relative to germline, V is 5 bases shorter and J is 0 bases shorter, with 7 bases between their ends. As encoded in the germline V gene, CDR1 is SQVTM while CDR2 is ANQGSEA. This clone was counted once. Its antigen has not been determined. No base quality values were provided; no much bigger clone lies one nucleotide off. Participants in the prospective study were aged about 18 to 89 years, lived in about two dozen United States geographic areas, and enrolled through a virtual design. In the prospective study, participants were assigned to cohorts based on the clinical history participants reported in a screening survey and a study questionnaire. In the prospective study, mobile phlebotomists collected whole blood, serum and a nasopharyngeal or oropharyngeal swab from each participant. Over a roughly 2-month period, participants in the prospective study had the option of providing additional blood draws and questionnaires. Blood samples from the prospective study were shipped frozen or at room temperature prior to DNA extraction.

The study at large found these results: The quantity of clinical and demographic metadata differed by source and by participant and was supplied without curation.

TCRbeta CDR3 regions were amplified from genomic DNA using the immunoSEQ Assay, a bias-controlled multiplex PCR. In the authors' own workflow: Within the assay, amplification of reference gene primers was used to estimate how many nucleated cells each sample contained. To quantify the absolute abundance of each unique TCRbeta CDR3 rearrangement, sequence reads were collapsed and filtered. For each sample, productive Simpson clonality was calculated as the square root of Simpson's diversity index over productive rearrangements. What TCRdb holds here is the immuneACCESS table cut down to in-frame rearrangements. Part of the clones is not present; checked against another copy, under half of the missing clones reflect an unresolved V gene, and the others are unexplained. Clonal size and the V and J genes are those of that table, whereas D and trimming came from the DNA. Within this sample are 250,000 to 350,000 clones, with about 90% of them counted one time only. The top ten clones comprise approximately 4.5% of the sample.

The sequencing sample was made of PBMCs or T cells enriched from blood (not recorded which). The receptor was derived from a woman younger than 30 with acute COVID-19. The V and J segments used are TRBV29-1 and TRBJ2-2, and perhaps TRBD2 as D gene, on 6 matching bases. The nucleotide sequence reads as follows: TGCAGCGTTCGACTAGCGAACACCGGGGAGCTGTTTTTT. This yields the protein CSVRLANTGELFF.